The present TCR beta chain was sequenced within a study of blood T cells in healthy people across ages (dated by TCRdb to 2013 to 2016). As for the study more broadly: Template switching captured roughly one uniquely barcoded TCR beta cDNA molecule per two T cells in model experiments. Four age groups were formed from the donors: young (average approximately 15 years), middle-aged (more than 35), aged (approximately 60) and long-lived (more than 75). The study measured age-related changes in TCR beta repertoire diversity using deep sequencing normalized with unique cDNA molecular identifiers. To avoid experimental bias, donors of different ages were spread randomly across the sequencing lanes. Using the same blood draw, the study looked at two additional independent replicas of 1 million unique cDNA reads for two donors, one aged 18 to 30 and the other aged 80 or older. Study-wide findings and limitations: Observed TCR beta diversity per million T cells fell roughly linearly with age, and a significant reduction was already apparent by age about 38. A strong correlation was found between observed TCR beta diversity and the percentage of naive T cells measured by flow cytometry. Estimates of total diversity based on one million sequenced T cells were considered lower bounds and underestimates. Compared with the aged group, the long-lived group had more naive CD4+ T cells, fewer expanded clones and increased TCR diversity, suggesting age selection. Conclusive comparison of naive and antigen-experienced compartments was prevented by the profiling of bulk unsorted PBMCs. Because the CMV infection status of the donors was unknown, age-related changes in expanded clonotypes may potentially have been confounded.

The donors were roughly 39 Caucasian individuals from Russia, aged about 6 to 95 years, who were systemically healthy. Each donor gave ten milliliters of peripheral blood, collected into EDTA-treated Vacutainer tubes. PBMCs were isolated by Ficoll-Paque density-gradient centrifugation, with at least 7 million obtained per sample. Trizol reagent was used to extract total RNA from PBMCs, with at least 6 micrograms per sample. Naive CD45RAhigh/CD27high T cell percentages were measured by flow cytometry on a PBMC aliquot from every donor. This clonotype was recorded at least ten times. The antigen this receptor binds is unknown. Base qualities are not recorded, but no much larger clone differs from it by a single base. Receptor libraries were prepared by 5' RACE. The data were produced on an Illumina HiSeq 2500. A second about 7 to 11 cycle PCR used a sample-barcoded 5' primer and a J-beta primer mix. A template-switch 5' adaptor carrying 12 random nucleotides introduced a unique molecular identifier onto each TCR beta cDNA molecule. Each sample yielded at least 2.5 million CDR3-containing paired-end reads. The Mint cDNA synthesis kit, primed by a TRBC-specific oligonucleotide, was used to synthesize first-strand cDNA from all RNA. Following uracil-DNA glycosylase treatment, all cDNA underwent a first 18-cycle PCR with the universal primers M1SS and BC2_uni_R. Regarding the original processing steps: Normalization of each sample was performed by random selection of 1 million high-quality reads, each carrying a distinct molecular identifier. Reads sharing molecular identifiers were discarded rather than binned into consensus sequences. MiTCR, set to a Q25 quality threshold and the strictest error-elimination algorithm, was used for CDR3 identification, clonotype clustering and error correction. A nonparametric unseen species model with Euler transformation was used to estimate a lower bound on total TCR beta diversity. TCRdb itself trimmed the public reads at Q25 with fastp, ran MiXCR and retained productive beta chains. Entries that share a CDR3 protein sequence are merged under the most common genes and DNA. In this record, the V and J calls reflect TCRdb's handling and not the investigators' own analysis. This sample gives 1.5 million or so distinct CDR3 sequences in total; 42% of them show up just once. Of the sample, 6.5% to 10% falls within the top ten clones.

Sequences ENHRY (CDR1) and SYGVKD (CDR2) are obtained from the germline V gene. The CDR3 contains 12 residues, cysteine and phenylalanine counted. The read is trimmed to its CDR3 DNA, 36 bases read in frame from base 1. A distance of 2 bases separates the germline ends of V and J, which lose 2 bases and 1 base respectively. This receptor chain uses TRBV10-3 and TRBJ1-1; there is no confident call for the D gene. Sequencing input: blood. This receptor was taken from a woman aged 18-29 years in good health. The CDR3 region reads CAISEGNTEAFF. The nucleotide sequence is TGTGCCATCAGTGAGGGGAACACTGAAGCTTTCTTT.